This record covers a single TCR beta chain. These data originate in a study of T cell changes during pregnancy in multiple sclerosis. The repertoire was sequenced with immunoSEQ multiplex PCR; TCRdb's copy has only in-frame clones and lacks some. The table shows roughly 90,000 clones, with 75% to 95% occurring only once. Germline V gene data show CDR1 as GTSNPN and CDR2 as SVGIG (reference sequence). This CDR3 has 13 residues. The rearrangement links TRBV30 to TRBJ2-5; D is unclear. The end of the DNA aligns better with TRBJ2-7, so the J call may be wrong. The receptor comes from a female donor in good health, enrolled as a control in a pregnancy study. Sequencing was performed on peripheral blood, taken in the first trimester of pregnancy. CDR3 amino acids: CAWSSISSYEQYF. The CDR3 DNA follows: TGTGCCTGGAGTTCTATTAGCTCCTACGAGCAGTACTTC.